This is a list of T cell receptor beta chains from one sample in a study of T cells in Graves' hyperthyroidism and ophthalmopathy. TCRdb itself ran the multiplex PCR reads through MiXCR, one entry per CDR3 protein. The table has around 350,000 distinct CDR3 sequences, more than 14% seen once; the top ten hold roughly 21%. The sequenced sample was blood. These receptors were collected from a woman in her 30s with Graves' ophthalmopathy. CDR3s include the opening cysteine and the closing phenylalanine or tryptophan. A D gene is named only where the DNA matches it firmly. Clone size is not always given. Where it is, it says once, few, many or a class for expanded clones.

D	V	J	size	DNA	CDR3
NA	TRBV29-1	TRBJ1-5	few	TGCAGTGTAGGGGAATATAGCAATCAGCCCCAGCATTTT	CSVGEYSNQPQHF
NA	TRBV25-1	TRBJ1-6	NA	TGTGCCAGCAGCCTAGGGATCTTCTTCCACTTT	CASSLGIFFHF
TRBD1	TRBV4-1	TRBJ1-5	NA	TGCGCCAGCAGCCAAGATGGGACAGCCTATAGCAATCAGCCCCAGCATTTT	CASSQDGTAYSNQPQHF
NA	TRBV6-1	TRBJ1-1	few	TGTGCCAGCTCCCGCTCCGGGGACAATGAAGCTTTCTTT	CASSRSGDNEAFF
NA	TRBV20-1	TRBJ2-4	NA	TGCAGTCCCTGGACTCGCCCCAAAAACATTCAGTACTTC	CSPWTRPKNIQYF
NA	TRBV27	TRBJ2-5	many	TGTGCCAGCAGTTACTCGGGGGAGACCCAGTACTTC	CASSYSGETQYF
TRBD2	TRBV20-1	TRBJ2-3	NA	TGCAGTGCTGCGATTGGACTAGCGGGGGCGAAAGATACGCAGTATTTT	CSAAIGLAGAKDTQYF
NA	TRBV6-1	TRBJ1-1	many	TGTGCCAGCAGACCTCTTATTTCGTATGAAAACTTGAACACTGAAGCTTTCTTT	CASRPLISYENLNTEAFF
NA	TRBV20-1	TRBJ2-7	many	TGCAGTGCTAGAGATCCAGGCGCCTACGAGCAGTACTTC	CSARDPGAYEQYF
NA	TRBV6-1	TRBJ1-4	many	TGTGCCAGCACGTCTTTCGCAACTAATGAAAAACTGTTTTTT	CASTSFATNEKLFF
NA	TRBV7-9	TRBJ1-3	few	TGTGCCAGCAGCTTAGCAACTATTGGAAACACCATATATTTT	CASSLATIGNTIYF
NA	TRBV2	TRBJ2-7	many	TGTGCCACAGGAACTCCCTACGAGCAGTACTTC	CATGTPYEQYF
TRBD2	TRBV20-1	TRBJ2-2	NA	TGCAGTGCTAGAGATACTAGCGGGGTGAGCACCGGGGAGCTGTTTTTT	CSARDTSGVSTGELFF
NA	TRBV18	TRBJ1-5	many	TGTGCCAGCTCACCGAGCACAGGGCTCAATCAGCCCCAGCATTTT	CASSPSTGLNQPQHF
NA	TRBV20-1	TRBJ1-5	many	TGCAGTGTTCAGACAGTCGTTAATCAGCCCCAGCATTTT	CSVQTVVNQPQHF
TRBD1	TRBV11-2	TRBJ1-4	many	TGTGCCAGCAGCTTAGGGCAGGGGGGTGCAACTAATGAAAAACTGTTTTTT	CASSLGQGGATNEKLFF
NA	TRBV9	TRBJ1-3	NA	TGTGCCAGCAGCGCAGGTTGGGCTCCCAGCAGCTCTGGAAACACCATATATTTT	CASSAGWAPSSSGNTIYF
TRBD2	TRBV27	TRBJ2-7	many	TGTGCCAGCAGTTTGACGGGACTAGTCAACGAGCAGTACTTC	CASSLTGLVNEQYF
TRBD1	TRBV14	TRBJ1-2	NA	TGTGCCAGCAGCCCATCGGTGGAGGGGGCGATTCCCTATGGCTACACCTTC	CASSPSVEGAIPYGYTF